Listed below are T cell receptor beta chains from one sample, sequenced in a study of cytomegalovirus exposure and HLA in healthy donors. Generated by immunoSEQ multiplex PCR, the TCRdb table keeps only in-frame clones and is missing some. Here the sample spans approximately 190,000 clones, approximately 78% being singletons. The sample consisted of PBMCs. The origin of the receptors is a woman aged 18-29 years in good health and CMV-seronegative. The CDR3 runs from the conserved cysteine through the conserved F or W. A D gene is named only where the DNA matches it firmly. Size is omitted from some rows. Given values are once, few, many or a class for expanded clones.

cdr3_length: 15
d_call: TRBD1
clone_size: -
v_call: TRBV7-8
j_call: TRBJ1-2
cdr3_nt: TGTGCCAGCAGCTCACAGGGGTTAGCTAACTATGGCTACACCTTC
cdr3_aa: CASSSQGLANYGYTF

cdr3_length: 13
d_call: -
clone_size: -
v_call: TRBV14
j_call: TRBJ1-2
cdr3_nt: TGTGCCAGCAGCCAAGTTCGGGTATCTGGCTACACCTTC
cdr3_aa: CASSQVRVSGYTF

cdr3_length: 16
d_call: TRBD1
clone_size: once
v_call: TRBV10-3
j_call: TRBJ1-6
cdr3_nt: TGTGCCATCAGTGACCCGACAGGGAATGGTAGATCACCCCTCCACTTT
cdr3_aa: CAISDPTGNGRSPLHF

cdr3_length: 17
d_call: TRBD1
clone_size: -
v_call: TRBV18
j_call: TRBJ2-6
cdr3_nt: TGTGCCAGCTCACCCTGGGACAGGTCCATAGGGGCCAACGTCCTGACTTTC
cdr3_aa: CASSPWDRSIGANVLTF

cdr3_length: 16
d_call: TRBD2
clone_size: -
v_call: TRBV11-3
j_call: TRBJ2-3
cdr3_nt: TGTGCCAGCAGCTTAGGAGAAGGGACTAGTACAGATACGCAGTATTTT
cdr3_aa: CASSLGEGTSTDTQYF

cdr3_length: 13
d_call: -
clone_size: -
v_call: TRBV7-9
j_call: TRBJ1-2
cdr3_nt: TGTGCCAGCACCTTTGACAGTAACTATGGCTACACCTTC
cdr3_aa: CASTFDSNYGYTF

cdr3_length: 15
d_call: TRBD1
clone_size: -
v_call: TRBV29-1
j_call: TRBJ2-7
cdr3_nt: TGCAGCGTTGAAAAAGGACAGGGGGCGGCCTACGAGCAGTACTTC
cdr3_aa: CSVEKGQGAAYEQYF

cdr3_length: 13
d_call: -
clone_size: -
v_call: TRBV5-6
j_call: TRBJ1-4
cdr3_nt: TGTGCCAGCACAGGAGGGAGAGGCGAAAAACTGTTTTTT
cdr3_aa: CASTGGRGEKLFF

cdr3_length: 15
d_call: TRBD2
clone_size: -
v_call: TRBV28
j_call: TRBJ2-5
cdr3_nt: TGTGCCAGCGGCCCACTGGGACTAGCGACGGAGACCCAGTACTTC
cdr3_aa: CASGPLGLATETQYF

cdr3_length: 16
d_call: TRBD1
clone_size: once
v_call: TRBV13
j_call: TRBJ2-7
cdr3_nt: TGTGCCAGCAGCGTGTACAGGGGCGACCGTCGTTACGAGCAGTACTTC
cdr3_aa: CASSVYRGDRRYEQYF

cdr3_length: 15
d_call: -
clone_size: -
v_call: TRBV25-1
j_call: TRBJ2-7
cdr3_nt: TGTGCCAGCAGTGAATATAAAGGACACCCCCACGAGCAGTACTTC
cdr3_aa: CASSEYKGHPHEQYF

cdr3_length: 12
d_call: TRBD1
clone_size: -
v_call: TRBV14
j_call: TRBJ2-7
cdr3_nt: TGTGCCAGCAGCCAGACAGGGGTCGAGCAGTACTTC
cdr3_aa: CASSQTGVEQYF

cdr3_length: 15
d_call: TRBD1
clone_size: -
v_call: TRBV7-2
j_call: TRBJ1-5
cdr3_nt: TGTGCCAGCAGCTTAGCGGACAGGGGGGGGGAGCCCCAGCATTTT
cdr3_aa: CASSLADRGGEPQHF

cdr3_length: 17
d_call: -
clone_size: -
v_call: TRBV5-1
j_call: TRBJ2-2
cdr3_nt: TGCGCCAGCAGCTTGTTTCCCCTCCCGGTTTACGGCGGGGAGCTGTTTTTT
cdr3_aa: CASSLFPLPVYGGELFF

cdr3_length: 13
d_call: -
clone_size: -
v_call: TRBV7-9
j_call: TRBJ2-5
cdr3_nt: TGTGCCAGCAGCGCGAGGCTAGGAGAGACCCAGTACTTC
cdr3_aa: CASSARLGETQYF

cdr3_length: 13
d_call: -
clone_size: -
v_call: TRBV18
j_call: TRBJ2-1
cdr3_nt: TGTGCCAGCTCACCACCGACTAGAGATGAGCAGTTCTTC
cdr3_aa: CASSPPTRDEQFF

cdr3_length: 13
d_call: TRBD2
clone_size: -
v_call: TRBV27
j_call: TRBJ2-7
cdr3_nt: TGTGCCAGCAGAACTAGCGGGAGCTACGAGCAGTACTTC
cdr3_aa: CASRTSGSYEQYF

cdr3_length: 13
d_call: -
clone_size: -
v_call: TRBV27
j_call: TRBJ1-2
cdr3_nt: TGTGCCAGCAGCCGAGACAGGCGCTATGGCTACACCTTC
cdr3_aa: CASSRDRRYGYTF

cdr3_length: 14
d_call: -
clone_size: -
v_call: TRBV6-5
j_call: TRBJ1-4
cdr3_nt: TGTGCCAGCAGTTACGGAGCAACTAATGAAAAACTGTTTTTT
cdr3_aa: CASSYGATNEKLFF

cdr3_length: 14
d_call: -
clone_size: -
v_call: TRBV2
j_call: TRBJ1-1
cdr3_nt: TGTGCCAGCAGGACAACCTTGGACTCTTCGTTCGCTTTCTTT
cdr3_aa: CASRTTLDSSFAFF

cdr3_length: 13
d_call: -
clone_size: -
v_call: TRBV5-6
j_call: TRBJ2-1
cdr3_nt: TGTGCCAGCAGCTTGGGACAGTACAATGAGCAGTTCTTC
cdr3_aa: CASSLGQYNEQFF

cdr3_length: 13
d_call: -
clone_size: -
v_call: TRBV15
j_call: TRBJ2-1
cdr3_nt: TGTGCCACCAGCAGAGTGGGGGGAAGTGAGCAGTTCTTC
cdr3_aa: CATSRVGGSEQFF

cdr3_length: 15
d_call: -
clone_size: -
v_call: TRBV11-2
j_call: TRBJ2-6
cdr3_nt: TGTGCCAGCAGCTTTGGGAGCTCTGGGGCCAACGTCCTGACTTTC
cdr3_aa: CASSFGSSGANVLTF

cdr3_length: 14
d_call: TRBD1
clone_size: -
v_call: TRBV19
j_call: TRBJ2-2
cdr3_nt: TGTGCCAGTTCACCGGGACAGGGTCCCGGGGAGCTGTTTTTT
cdr3_aa: CASSPGQGPGELFF

cdr3_length: 18
d_call: TRBD1
clone_size: -
v_call: TRBV7-9
j_call: TRBJ2-5
cdr3_nt: TGTGCCAGCAGCTTATTCCCGTGGGGCAGGGGGAACCAAGAGACCCAGTACTTC
cdr3_aa: CASSLFPWGRGNQETQYF

cdr3_length: 15
d_call: TRBD2
clone_size: -
v_call: TRBV18
j_call: TRBJ2-7
cdr3_nt: TGTGCCAGCTCACTCGGGAGGGGCCGCTCCTACGAGCAGTACTTC
cdr3_aa: CASSLGRGRSYEQYF

cdr3_length: 14
d_call: -
clone_size: -
v_call: TRBV28
j_call: TRBJ2-5
cdr3_nt: TGTGCCAGCAGTTCCAAACGGGGTACAGAGACCCAGTACTTC
cdr3_aa: CASSSKRGTETQYF

cdr3_length: 15
d_call: -
clone_size: -
v_call: TRBV19
j_call: TRBJ1-6
cdr3_nt: TGTGCCAGTAGTATAGTGAACGTCCGGGATTCACCCCTCCACTTT
cdr3_aa: CASSIVNVRDSPLHF

cdr3_length: 14
d_call: -
clone_size: -
v_call: TRBV28
j_call: TRBJ2-1
cdr3_nt: TGTGCCAGCAGTGGACTGGGGAAATACAATGAGCAGTTCTTC
cdr3_aa: CASSGLGKYNEQFF

cdr3_length: 16
d_call: TRBD1
clone_size: -
v_call: TRBV7-3
j_call: TRBJ2-3
cdr3_nt: TGTGCCAGCAGCCCTACCGGGACAGGGGGCACGGATACGCAGTATTTT
cdr3_aa: CASSPTGTGGTDTQYF

cdr3_length: 15
d_call: TRBD1
clone_size: -
v_call: TRBV27
j_call: TRBJ1-1
cdr3_nt: TGTGCCAGCAGTTTTGGACAGGGGGTTGGGGCTGAAGCTTTCTTT
cdr3_aa: CASSFGQGVGAEAFF

cdr3_length: 16
d_call: -
clone_size: once
v_call: TRBV5-4
j_call: TRBJ2-2
cdr3_nt: TGTGCCAGTAGCTTGGATGGTTGGACACTCACCGGGGAGCTGTTTTTT
cdr3_aa: CASSLDGWTLTGELFF

cdr3_length: 16
d_call: -
clone_size: -
v_call: TRBV5-6
j_call: TRBJ1-2
cdr3_nt: TGTGCCAGCAGCTTATCTTCTGTAGGGGGGGCCGATGGCTACACCTTC
cdr3_aa: CASSLSSVGGADGYTF

cdr3_length: 15
d_call: TRBD1
clone_size: -
v_call: TRBV6-5
j_call: TRBJ2-3
cdr3_nt: TGTGCCAGCAGTTCCCGACAGGGGGGCACAGATACGCAGTATTTT
cdr3_aa: CASSSRQGGTDTQYF

cdr3_length: 14
d_call: TRBD1
clone_size: -
v_call: TRBV30
j_call: TRBJ1-1
cdr3_nt: TGTGCCTGGGAGGCTCAGGGGGTTGGCACTGAAGCTTTCTTT
cdr3_aa: CAWEAQGVGTEAFF

cdr3_length: 17
d_call: -
clone_size: -
v_call: TRBV27
j_call: TRBJ1-6
cdr3_nt: TGTGCCAGCAGTTTACCCAGGGGTAGCTCCTATAATTCACCCCTCCACTTT
cdr3_aa: CASSLPRGSSYNSPLHF

cdr3_length: 14
d_call: TRBD1
clone_size: -
v_call: TRBV5-5
j_call: TRBJ1-1
cdr3_nt: TGTGCCAGCAGCTTAAGACAGGGGTGGACTGAAGCTTTCTTT
cdr3_aa: CASSLRQGWTEAFF

cdr3_length: 14
d_call: -
clone_size: -
v_call: TRBV7-8
j_call: TRBJ1-1
cdr3_nt: TGTGCCAGCAGCTTAGCGGAGTTGAACACTGAAGCTTTCTTT
cdr3_aa: CASSLAELNTEAFF

cdr3_length: 15
d_call: TRBD1
clone_size: few
v_call: TRBV5-4
j_call: TRBJ1-1
cdr3_nt: TGTGCCAGCAGGCTTCATGACAGGGCAAGGCCTGAAGCTTTCTTT
cdr3_aa: CASRLHDRARPEAFF

cdr3_length: 16
d_call: TRBD2
clone_size: -
v_call: TRBV27
j_call: TRBJ2-1
cdr3_nt: TGTGCCAGCAGTTTAATCCGTCCAGCGGGAGAGGATGAGCAGTTCTTC
cdr3_aa: CASSLIRPAGEDEQFF

cdr3_length: 13
d_call: TRBD2
clone_size: -
v_call: TRBV7-2
j_call: TRBJ2-7
cdr3_nt: TGTGCCAGCAGTTCCAGGACTAGCGACGAGCAGTACTTC
cdr3_aa: CASSSRTSDEQYF

cdr3_length: 11
d_call: -
clone_size: -
v_call: TRBV20-1
j_call: TRBJ1-4
cdr3_nt: TGCAGTGCTCGTAGAGCGGGGCAGCTGTTTTTT
cdr3_aa: CSARRAGQLFF

cdr3_length: 15
d_call: TRBD2
clone_size: -
v_call: TRBV19
j_call: TRBJ2-1
cdr3_nt: TGTGCCAGTGGAATTTCGGGACTAGCGGACAATGAGCAGTTCTTC
cdr3_aa: CASGISGLADNEQFF

cdr3_length: 21
d_call: TRBD1
clone_size: -
v_call: TRBV19
j_call: TRBJ2-6
cdr3_nt: TGTGCCAGTAGTATAAGGGGGACAGGGCGATCCCTTAGCTCTGGGGCCAACGTCCTGACTTTC
cdr3_aa: CASSIRGTGRSLSSGANVLTF

cdr3_length: 14
d_call: -
clone_size: -
v_call: TRBV11-2
j_call: TRBJ2-5
cdr3_nt: TGTGCCAGCAGCTTAGTAGGGGGTAGGGAGACCCAGTACTTC
cdr3_aa: CASSLVGGRETQYF

cdr3_length: 15
d_call: -
clone_size: -
v_call: TRBV28
j_call: TRBJ2-6
cdr3_nt: TGTGCCAGCAGACCGACAGGTCTAGGAGGCAACGTCCTGACTTTC
cdr3_aa: CASRPTGLGGNVLTF

cdr3_length: 13
d_call: -
clone_size: -
v_call: TRBV5-6
j_call: TRBJ2-5
cdr3_nt: TGTGCCAGCAGCTTGGCCGAGGCGGAGACCCAGTACTTC
cdr3_aa: CASSLAEAETQYF

cdr3_length: 14
d_call: TRBD1
clone_size: -
v_call: TRBV19
j_call: TRBJ1-6
cdr3_nt: TGTGCCAGTAGTCCGGGACAGGGTAATTCACCCCTCCACTTT
cdr3_aa: CASSPGQGNSPLHF

cdr3_length: 14
d_call: TRBD2
clone_size: -
v_call: TRBV9
j_call: TRBJ2-7
cdr3_nt: TGTGCCAGCAGCGTAGGCGGGGAGGGCTACGAGCAGTACTTC
cdr3_aa: CASSVGGEGYEQYF

cdr3_length: 16
d_call: TRBD2
clone_size: -
v_call: TRBV5-1
j_call: TRBJ2-3
cdr3_nt: TGCGCCAGCAGCTTCTTTGGGGGGGGGAATCTGGATACGCAGTATTTT
cdr3_aa: CASSFFGGGNLDTQYF

cdr3_length: 15
d_call: TRBD2
clone_size: -
v_call: TRBV9
j_call: TRBJ2-7
cdr3_nt: TGTGCCAGCAGCGTAGATGGCGGGGGAACCTACGAGCAGTACTTC
cdr3_aa: CASSVDGGGTYEQYF

cdr3_length: 13
d_call: -
clone_size: -
v_call: TRBV29-1
j_call: TRBJ1-1
cdr3_nt: TGCAGCGTGATAGGACAGCCGAACACTGAAGCTTTCTTT
cdr3_aa: CSVIGQPNTEAFF

cdr3_length: 16
d_call: -
clone_size: once
v_call: TRBV11-2
j_call: TRBJ2-7
cdr3_nt: TGTGCCAGCAGCTTGACTATCGGCTCCGGAGGCTACGAGCAGTACTTC
cdr3_aa: CASSLTIGSGGYEQYF

cdr3_length: 13
d_call: -
clone_size: -
v_call: TRBV28
j_call: TRBJ2-7
cdr3_nt: TGTGCCAGCAGAAGGGGACAAAACTACGAGCAGTACTTC
cdr3_aa: CASRRGQNYEQYF

cdr3_length: 16
d_call: -
clone_size: -
v_call: TRBV12-2
j_call: TRBJ1-3
cdr3_nt: TGTGCAAGTCGCTCCCCGACAGGGGTGGGCGGAAACACCATATATTTT
cdr3_aa: CASRSPTGVGGNTIYF

cdr3_length: 17
d_call: TRBD2
clone_size: -
v_call: TRBV27
j_call: TRBJ2-1
cdr3_nt: TGTGCCAGCGATTCCGGACTAGGACGGGGCATCTACAATGAGCAGTTCTTC
cdr3_aa: CASDSGLGRGIYNEQFF

cdr3_length: 14
d_call: -
clone_size: -
v_call: TRBV27
j_call: TRBJ2-3
cdr3_nt: TGTGCCAGCCATAAAGGTCTGGGGCCAGATACGCAGTATTTT
cdr3_aa: CASHKGLGPDTQYF

cdr3_length: 16
d_call: TRBD1
clone_size: few
v_call: TRBV29-1
j_call: TRBJ2-1
cdr3_nt: TGCAGCGTTGAAGATCACATGGGACAGGTCTACAATGAGCAGTTCTTC
cdr3_aa: CSVEDHMGQVYNEQFF

cdr3_length: 12
d_call: TRBD2
clone_size: -
v_call: TRBV30
j_call: TRBJ2-5
cdr3_nt: TGTGCCTGGAGGTCGGGGGGAGAGACCCAGTACTTC
cdr3_aa: CAWRSGGETQYF

cdr3_length: 17
d_call: TRBD2
clone_size: -
v_call: TRBV28
j_call: TRBJ2-2
cdr3_nt: TGTGCCAGCAGGTTTCCCGAGCGGGAGGGTAACACCGGGGAGCTGTTTTTT
cdr3_aa: CASRFPEREGNTGELFF